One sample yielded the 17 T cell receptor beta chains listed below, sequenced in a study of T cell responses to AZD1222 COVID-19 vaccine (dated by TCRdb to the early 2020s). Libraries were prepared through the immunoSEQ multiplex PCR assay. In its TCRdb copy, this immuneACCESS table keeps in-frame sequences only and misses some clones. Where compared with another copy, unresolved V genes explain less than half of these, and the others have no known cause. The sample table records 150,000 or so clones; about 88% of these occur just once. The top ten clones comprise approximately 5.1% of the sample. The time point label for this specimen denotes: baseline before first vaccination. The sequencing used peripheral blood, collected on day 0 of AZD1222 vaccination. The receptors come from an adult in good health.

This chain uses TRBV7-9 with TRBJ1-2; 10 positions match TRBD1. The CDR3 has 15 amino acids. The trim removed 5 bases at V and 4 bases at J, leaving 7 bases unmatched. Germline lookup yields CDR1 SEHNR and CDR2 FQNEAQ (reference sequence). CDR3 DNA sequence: TGTGCCAGCAGCCTGGGACAGGGGTTGATCTATGGCTACACCTTC. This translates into CASSLGQGLIYGYTF. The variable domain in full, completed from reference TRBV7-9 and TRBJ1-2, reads DTGVSQNPRHKITKRGQNVTFRCDPISEHNRLYWYRQTLGQGPEFLTYFQNEAQLEKSRLLSDRFSAERPKGSFSTLEIQRTEQGDSAMYLCASSLGQGLIYGYTFGSGTRLTVV.

The CDR3 coding sequence is TGTGCCAGCAGGAGGGACAGGGGTTCGGTTCAGTTCTTC. As protein: CASRRDRGSVQFF. V and J are TRBV5-4 and TRBJ2-1, with 10 bases matching TRBD1. Trimming cost V 5 bases and J 13 bases; bases outside gene matches: 9. The CDR3 totals 13 residues. Germline-derived CDR1 and CDR2 are SGHNT and YYREEE (reference sequence).

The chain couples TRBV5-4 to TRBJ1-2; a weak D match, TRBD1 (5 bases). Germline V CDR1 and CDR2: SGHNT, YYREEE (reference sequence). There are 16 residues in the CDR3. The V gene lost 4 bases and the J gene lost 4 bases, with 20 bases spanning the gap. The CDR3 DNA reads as TGTGCCAGCAGCCCCCGGGACGACCGGGGTACCTATGGCTACACCTTC. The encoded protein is CASSPRDDRGTYGYTF. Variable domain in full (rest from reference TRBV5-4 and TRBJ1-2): ETGVTQSPTHLIKTRGQQVTLRCSSQSGHNTVSWYQQALGQGPQFIFQYYREEENGRGNFPPRFSGLQFPNYSSELNVNALELDDSALYLCASSPRDDRGTYGYTFGSGTRLTVV.

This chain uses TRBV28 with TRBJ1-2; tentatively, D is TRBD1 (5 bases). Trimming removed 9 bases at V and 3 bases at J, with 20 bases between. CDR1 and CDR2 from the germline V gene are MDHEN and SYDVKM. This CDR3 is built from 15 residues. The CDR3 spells CASGTGQWKDYGYTF. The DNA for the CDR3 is TGTGCCAGTGGAACGGGGCAATGGAAGGACTATGGCTACACCTTC.

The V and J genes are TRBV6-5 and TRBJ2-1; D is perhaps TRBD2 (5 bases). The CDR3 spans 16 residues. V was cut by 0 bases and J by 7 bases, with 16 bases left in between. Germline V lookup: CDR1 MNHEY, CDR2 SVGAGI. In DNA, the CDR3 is TGTGCCAGCAGTTACTCAAGAACGGGTCCGGGGAATGAGCAGTTCTTC. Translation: CASSYSRTGPGNEQFF.

The CDR3: CASSLGGTTYNEQFF. The DNA for the CDR3 is TGTGCCAGCAGTTTAGGGGGCACCACCTACAATGAGCAGTTCTTC. V and J are TRBV28 and TRBJ2-1; TRBD1 might be the D (6 bases). V lost 2 bases and J 2 bases, leaving 10 bases between the germline ends. Germline lookup yields CDR1 MDHEN and CDR2 SYDVKM. CDR3 length equals 15 residues.

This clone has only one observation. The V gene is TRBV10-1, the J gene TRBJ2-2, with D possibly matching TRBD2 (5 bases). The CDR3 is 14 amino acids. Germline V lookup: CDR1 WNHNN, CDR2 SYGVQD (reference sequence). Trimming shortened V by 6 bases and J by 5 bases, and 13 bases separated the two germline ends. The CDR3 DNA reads TGCGCCAGCAGAGAAGGAGGTTATACCGGGGAGCTGTTTTTT. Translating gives CASREGGYTGELFF.

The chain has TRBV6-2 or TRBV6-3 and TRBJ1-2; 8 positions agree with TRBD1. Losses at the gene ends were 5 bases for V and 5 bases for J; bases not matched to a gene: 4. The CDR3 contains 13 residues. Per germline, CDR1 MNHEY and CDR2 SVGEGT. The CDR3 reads CASSPGGWYGYTF. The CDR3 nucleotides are TGTGCCAGCAGTCCAGGGGGCTGGTATGGCTACACCTTC.

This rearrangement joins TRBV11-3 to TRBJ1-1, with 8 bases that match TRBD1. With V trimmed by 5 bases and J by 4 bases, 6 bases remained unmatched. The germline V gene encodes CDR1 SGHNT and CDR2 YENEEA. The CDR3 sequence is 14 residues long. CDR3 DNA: TGTGCCAGCAGCGGCCAGGGGGCGGGCACTGAAGCTTTCTTT. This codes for CASSGQGAGTEAFF. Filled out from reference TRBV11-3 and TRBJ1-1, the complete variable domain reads EAGVVQSPRYKIIEKKQPVAFWCNPISGHNTLYWYLQNLGQGPELLIRYENEEAVDDSQLPKDRFSAERLKGVDSTLKIQPAELGDSAVYLCASSGQGAGTEAFFGQGTRLTVV.

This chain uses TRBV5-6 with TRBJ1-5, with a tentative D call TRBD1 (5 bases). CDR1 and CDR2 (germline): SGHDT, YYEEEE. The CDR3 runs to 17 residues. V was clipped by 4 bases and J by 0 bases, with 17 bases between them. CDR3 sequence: CASSPTAGRFSNQPQHF. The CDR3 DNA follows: TGTGCCAGCAGCCCCACGGCAGGGCGGTTTAGCAATCAGCCCCAGCATTTT.

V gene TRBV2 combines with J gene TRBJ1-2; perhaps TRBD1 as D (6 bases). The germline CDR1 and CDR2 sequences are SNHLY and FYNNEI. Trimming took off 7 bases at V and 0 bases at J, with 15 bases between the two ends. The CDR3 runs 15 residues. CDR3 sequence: CASTTGQTANYGYTF. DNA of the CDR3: TGTGCCAGCACTACAGGGCAAACAGCTAACTATGGCTACACCTTC.

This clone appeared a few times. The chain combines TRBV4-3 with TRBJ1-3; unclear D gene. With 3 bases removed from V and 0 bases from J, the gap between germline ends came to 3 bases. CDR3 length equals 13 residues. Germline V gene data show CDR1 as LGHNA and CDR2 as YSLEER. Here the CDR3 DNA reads TGCGCCAGCAGCCACAGCTCTGGAAACACCATATATTTT. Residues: CASSHSSGNTIYF.

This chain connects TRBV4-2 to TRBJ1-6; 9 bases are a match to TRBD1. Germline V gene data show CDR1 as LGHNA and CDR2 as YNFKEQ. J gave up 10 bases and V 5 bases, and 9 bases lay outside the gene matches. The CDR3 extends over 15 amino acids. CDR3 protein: CASSAGTGIESPLHF. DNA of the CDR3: TGTGCCAGCAGCGCGGGGACAGGGATAGAGTCACCCCTCCACTTT.

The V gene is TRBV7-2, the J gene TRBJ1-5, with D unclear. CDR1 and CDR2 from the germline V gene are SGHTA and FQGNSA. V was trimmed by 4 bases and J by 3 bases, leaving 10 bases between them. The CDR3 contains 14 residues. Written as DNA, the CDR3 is TGTGCCAGCAGCTACGGAGTAGACAATCAGCCCCAGCATTTT. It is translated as CASSYGVDNQPQHF. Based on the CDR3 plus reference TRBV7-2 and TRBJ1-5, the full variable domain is GAGVSQSPSNKVTEKGKDVELRCDPISGHTALYWYRQSLGQGLEFLIYFQGNSAPDKSGLPSDRFSAERTGGSVSTLTIQRTQQEDSAVYLCASSYGVDNQPQHFGDGTRLSIL.

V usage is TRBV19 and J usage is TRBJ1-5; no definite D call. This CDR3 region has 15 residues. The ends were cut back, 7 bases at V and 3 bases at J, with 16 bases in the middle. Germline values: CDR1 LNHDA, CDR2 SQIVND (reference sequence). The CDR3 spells CASMLLSTVNQPQHF. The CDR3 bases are TGTGCCAGTATGCTCCTTTCTACGGTCAATCAGCCCCAGCATTTT.

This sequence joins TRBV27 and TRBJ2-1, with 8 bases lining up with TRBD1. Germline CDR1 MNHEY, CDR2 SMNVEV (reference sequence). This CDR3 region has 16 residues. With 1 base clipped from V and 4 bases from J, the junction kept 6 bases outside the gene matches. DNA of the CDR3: TGTGCCAGCAGTTTATTTCCAGGGGGCGCGTACAATGAGCAGTTCTTC. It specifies CASSLFPGGAYNEQFF.

The CDR3 region is CASEDSWGGGTSYEQYF. The CDR3 bases are TGTGCCAGCGAGGATAGCTGGGGGGGAGGCACCTCCTACGAGCAGTACTTC. The V and J genes are TRBV11-3 and TRBJ2-7; 7 positions agree with TRBD2. The CDR3 loop spans 17 amino acids. Germline lookup yields CDR1 SGHNT and CDR2 YENEEA. With V trimmed by 8 bases and J by 0 bases, 16 bases remained unmatched.